The rows below give T cell receptor beta chains drawn from one sample of a study of Ad26.COV2.S vaccination and SARS-CoV-2 variants. Libraries were prepared by immunoSEQ multiplex PCR; TCRdb keeps only in-frame clonotypes and omits some of them. Of about 480,000 clones detected, 87% appear once; the ten largest clones hold 10% to 15%. The sequencing used peripheral blood, collected in a trial of Ad26.COV2.S vaccine versus placebo. Receptors were obtained from a person between 18 and 65 years old who received the Ad26.COV2.S COVID-19 vaccine or a placebo. CDR3s include the opening cysteine and the closing phenylalanine or tryptophan. A D gene is named only where the DNA matches it firmly. Some rows have no size entry. The others give once, few or many, or a class for an expanded clone.

J,D,V,size,CDR3,DNA
TRBJ1-4,NA,TRBV2,NA,CASRQRENEKLFF,TGTGCCAGCAGGCAAAGAGAAAATGAAAAACTGTTTTTT
TRBJ1-4,NA,TRBV5-4,NA,CASSSDGEKLFF,TGTGCCAGCAGCTCCGACGGGGAAAAACTGTTTTTT
TRBJ1-3,TRBD1,TRBV4-3,NA,CASSLGQHLGNTIYF,TGCGCCAGCAGCCTGGGACAGCACTTAGGAAACACCATATATTTT
TRBJ1-1,NA,TRBV13,NA,CASSLGLLTEAFF,TGTGCCAGCAGCTTAGGCCTTCTCACTGAAGCTTTCTTT
TRBJ2-7,TRBD2,TRBV4-2,NA,CASSQESGGSVYEQYF,TGTGCCAGCAGCCAAGAGTCTGGCGGGAGCGTCTACGAGCAGTACTTC
TRBJ2-1,TRBD2,TRBV7-8,NA,CASSSGGLAGGLTYNEQFF,TGTGCCAGCAGCTCCGGGGGGCTAGCGGGAGGTCTTACCTACAATGAGCAGTTCTTC
TRBJ1-1,NA,TRBV7-2,NA,CASSSGRGNTEAFF,TGTGCCAGCAGCTCGGGTAGGGGGAACACTGAAGCTTTCTTT
TRBJ1-2,TRBD1,TRBV12-3/TRBV12-4,NA,CASSWTGSGYTF,TGTGCCAGCAGTTGGACAGGGAGTGGCTACACCTTC
TRBJ1-4,TRBD1,TRBV28,NA,CASTPPGTGVLLNEKLFF,TGTGCCAGCACCCCGCCGGGGACAGGGGTCCTCCTCAATGAAAAACTGTTTTTT
TRBJ1-1,NA,TRBV19,NA,CASSPGSATEAFF,TGTGCCAGTAGCCCCGGGTCTGCGACTGAAGCTTTCTTT
TRBJ1-2,NA,TRBV3-1/TRBV3-2,few,CASSQVGGYGYTF,TGTGCCAGCAGCCAAGTTGGGGGCTATGGCTACACCTTC
TRBJ1-3,NA,TRBV19,NA,CASSIKREGESAGNTIYF,TGTGCCAGTAGTATTAAACGGGAAGGGGAGTCGGCTGGAAACACCATATATTTT
TRBJ2-1,NA,TRBV5-1,NA,CASSLGPPIDEQFF,TGCGCCAGCAGCTTGGGACCTCCGATCGATGAGCAGTTCTTC
TRBJ1-6,NA,TRBV5-6,NA,CASHRVGSPLHF,TGTGCCAGTCACAGGGTTGGCTCACCCCTCCACTTT
TRBJ2-1,NA,TRBV21-1,NA,CASSKVLRLAALSLSSYNEQFF,TGTGCCAGCAGCAAAGTACTTCGCCTAGCGGCGTTAAGCCTGAGCTCCTACAATGAGCAGTTCTTC
TRBJ2-7,TRBD1,TRBV28,few,CASSGQTYEQYF,TGTGCCAGCTCGGGACAGACCTACGAGCAGTACTTC
TRBJ1-6,NA,TRBV7-2,NA,CASSPSQGQNSPLHF,TGTGCCAGCAGCCCCTCCCAGGGGCAAAATTCACCCCTCCACTTT
TRBJ1-1,TRBD1,TRBV29-1,NA,CSVQTGNGNTEAFF,TGCAGCGTCCAGACAGGGAATGGGAACACTGAAGCTTTCTTT
TRBJ2-3,TRBD2,TRBV28,NA,CASSPQGLAGFTDTQYF,TGTGCCAGCAGTCCCCAGGGACTAGCGGGATTCACAGATACGCAGTATTTT
TRBJ1-2,NA,TRBV28,once,CASIVTGLRSGGYTF,TGTGCCAGCATCGTCACCGGGCTTCGATCGGGGGGCTACACCTTC
TRBJ2-5,NA,TRBV5-4,NA,CASSFMGAEETQYF,TGTGCCAGCAGCTTTATGGGAGCTGAAGAGACCCAGTACTTC
TRBJ2-5,TRBD2,TRBV19,NA,CASSLGQAGSETQYF,TGTGCCAGTAGTCTGGGCCAAGCGGGGTCAGAGACCCAGTACTTC
TRBJ1-2,TRBD1,TRBV19,NA,CASSQGGNYGYTF,TGTGCCAGTAGCCAGGGGGGTAACTATGGCTACACCTTC
TRBJ2-3,NA,TRBV27,NA,CASSPFSSTDTQYF,TGTGCCAGCAGTCCCTTCTCTAGCACAGATACGCAGTATTTT